This is a list of T cell receptor beta chains from one sample in a study of blood T cell repertoires in COVID-19. The method was immunoSEQ multiplex PCR; TCRdb's version includes in-frame clones alone and lacks a portion of them. The data hold about 270,000 clones, with roughly 93% observed a single time. Material: PBMCs or T cells enriched from blood (not recorded which). These receptors were taken from a woman between 40 and 50 years old with acute COVID-19. CDR3s include the opening cysteine and the closing phenylalanine or tryptophan. A D gene is named only where the DNA matches it firmly. Clone size is stated in some rows and not others, as once, few, many or a class when expanded.

clone_size j_call d_call v_call cdr3_aa cdr3_nt
. TRBJ1-1 TRBD1 TRBV5-4 CASSQQGSTEAFF TGTGCCAGCAGCCAACAGGGGAGCACTGAAGCTTTCTTT
once TRBJ1-1 . TRBV12-3/TRBV12-4 CALGRGNTEAFF TGTGCCCTGGGGCGGGGTAACACTGAAGCTTTCTTT
. TRBJ1-4 TRBD1 TRBV18 CASSTGQGEKLFF TGTGCCAGCTCCACAGGACAGGGTGAAAAACTGTTTTTT
. TRBJ2-5 . TRBV7-7 CASSLGSQQETQYF TGTGCTAGCAGCTTAGGTTCTCAGCAAGAGACCCAGTACTTC
. TRBJ2-3 TRBD1 TRBV30 CAWSAGQDADTQYF TGTGCCTGGAGTGCCGGACAGGACGCAGATACGCAGTATTTT
. TRBJ1-1 . TRBV9 CASSPQGGDTEAFF TGTGCCAGCAGCCCACAGGGTGGGGACACTGAAGCTTTCTTT
. TRBJ1-6 . TRBV19 CASSLETPNSPLHF TGTGCCAGTAGTCTCGAGACACCTAATTCACCCCTCCACTTT
. TRBJ2-3 . TRBV5-1 CASSLDHLGPDTQYF TGCGCCAGCAGCTTGGACCACCTGGGGCCAGATACGCAGTATTTT
. TRBJ2-1 TRBD2 TRBV19 CASSIEGLAGSSYNEQFF TGTGCCAGTAGTATAGAGGGTCTAGCGGGATCCTCCTACAATGAGCAGTTCTTC
few TRBJ1-4 . TRBV30 CAWSMGAGREKLFF TGTGCCTGGAGTATGGGGGCCGGACGGGAAAAACTGTTTTTT
. TRBJ1-6 . TRBV30 CAWSVRGLTYNSPLHF TGTGCCTGGAGTGTACGAGGGCTTACCTATAATTCACCCCTCCACTTT
. TRBJ2-5 TRBD2 TRBV5-4 CASSIGGRRDQETQYF TGTGCCAGCAGCATAGGCGGGAGAAGGGACCAAGAGACCCAGTACTTC
. TRBJ1-2 TRBD1 TRBV28 CASSPPGGNYGYTF TGTGCCAGCAGCCCGCCAGGGGGGAACTATGGCTACACCTTC
. TRBJ2-5 TRBD2 TRBV24-1 CATSDSGTSGRWETQYF TGTGCCACCAGTGATTCCGGGACTAGCGGGAGATGGGAGACCCAGTACTTC
. TRBJ1-1 . TRBV10-3 CAISDMGRTNTEAFF TGTGCCATCAGTGATATGGGGCGGACAAACACTGAAGCTTTCTTT
. TRBJ1-5 . TRBV2 CASSERGGRSEFNQPQHF TGTGCCAGCAGTGAACGGGGGGGGCGGTCGGAATTCAATCAGCCCCAGCATTTT
. TRBJ2-7 . TRBV7-8 CASSPSGDEQYF TGTGCCAGCAGCCCCTCAGGTGACGAGCAGTACTTC
. TRBJ1-2 TRBD1 TRBV11-3 CASSLEQGSGYTF TGTGCCAGCAGCTTAGAACAGGGGTCTGGCTACACCTTC
. TRBJ2-4 . TRBV19 CASSIGGRPPGIQYF TGTGCCAGTAGTATCGGAGGACGCCCCCCGGGCATTCAGTACTTC
. TRBJ2-7 TRBD2 TRBV2 CASRTSGSSYEQYF TGTGCCAGCAGGACTAGCGGGAGCTCCTACGAGCAGTACTTC
. TRBJ1-2 . TRBV7-9 CASSFRQGYTF TGTGCCAGCAGCTTCCGACAGGGCTACACCTTC
. TRBJ2-7 TRBD1 TRBV10-3 CAISAGTGVAEQYF TGTGCCATCAGTGCTGGGACAGGGGTTGCCGAGCAGTACTTC
. TRBJ2-7 . TRBV19 CASSFRASGYEQYF TGTGCCAGTAGTTTCAGAGCTTCGGGCTACGAGCAGTACTTC
. TRBJ1-2 . TRBV12-3/TRBV12-4 CASSFRQDGYTF TGTGCCAGCAGTTTCCGACAAGACGGCTACACCTTC
. TRBJ1-1 . TRBV5-1 CASSLGHRNTEAFF TGCGCCAGCAGCTTGGGACACCGGAACACTGAAGCTTTCTTT
. TRBJ2-5 . TRBV7-6 CASSLALWETQYF TGTGCCAGCAGCCTGGCCCTGTGGGAGACCCAGTACTTC
. TRBJ2-1 . TRBV16 CASSPPASHEQFF TGTGCCAGCAGCCCCCCGGCTAGCCATGAGCAGTTCTTC
few TRBJ1-1 . TRBV5-1 CASSSTAGNTEAFF TGCGCCAGCAGCTCCACCGCGGGGAACACTGAAGCTTTCTTT
once TRBJ2-1 . TRBV10-3 CAISESLVGQFF TGTGCCATCAGTGAGTCATTGGTCGGGCAGTTCTTC
. TRBJ2-7 TRBD1 TRBV7-9 CASSLAGGQGAYF TGTGCCAGCAGCTTAGCGGGCGGACAGGGGGCGTACTTC
. TRBJ1-4 TRBD1 TRBV5-4 CASSSDRFATNEKLFF TGTGCCAGCAGTTCGGACAGGTTTGCAACTAATGAAAAACTGTTTTTT
. TRBJ1-1 . TRBV6-5 CASSYAGDTEAFF TGTGCCAGCAGCTACGCGGGGGACACTGAAGCTTTCTTT
. TRBJ1-2 . TRBV3-1/TRBV3-2 CASSHEGRDYGYTF TGTGCCAGCAGCCACGAGGGTAGAGATTATGGCTACACCTTC
. TRBJ2-2 . TRBV7-3 CASSPGGLGGTGELFF TGTGCCAGCAGCCCCGGCGGACTCGGGGGCACCGGGGAGCTGTTTTTT
. TRBJ1-5 . TRBV27 CASSPVSNQPQHF TGTGCCAGCAGTCCAGTTAGCAATCAGCCCCAGCATTTT
. TRBJ1-2 . TRBV4-2 CASSQEAGYGYTF TGTGCCAGCAGCCAAGAGGCGGGTTATGGCTACACCTTC
. TRBJ2-3 . TRBV11-1 CASSPGRLSTDTQYF TGTGCCAGCAGCCCAGGGAGGCTAAGCACAGATACGCAGTATTTT
. TRBJ1-1 . TRBV7-2 CASSLRRNTEAFF TGTGCCAGCAGCCTAAGGAGAAACACTGAAGCTTTCTTT
. TRBJ2-2 . TRBV5-6 CASSLSPGSTGELFF TGTGCCAGCAGCTTGTCTCCAGGAAGCACCGGGGAGCTGTTTTTT
. TRBJ1-5 . TRBV7-8 CASSLSQGQPQHF TGTGCCAGCAGCTTAAGTCAGGGTCAGCCCCAGCATTTT
. TRBJ1-2 . TRBV2 CASSEALRRTNYGYTF TGTGCCAGCAGTGAAGCGCTTAGGCGGACTAACTATGGCTACACCTTC
. TRBJ1-5 . TRBV5-1 CASSLEGLEHQPQHF TGCGCCAGCAGCTTGGAGGGGCTTGAACATCAGCCCCAGCATTTT
. TRBJ2-1 TRBD2 TRBV7-8 CASSFSGGHYNEQFF TGTGCCAGCAGCTTTAGCGGGGGGCACTACAATGAGCAGTTCTTC
. TRBJ1-1 . TRBV5-6 CASSSADTNTEAFF TGTGCCAGCAGCTCCGCGGACACTAACACTGAAGCTTTCTTT
. TRBJ2-1 TRBD2 TRBV11-2 CASSSQSGLANNEQFF TGTGCCAGCAGCTCACAAAGCGGACTAGCTAACAATGAGCAGTTCTTC
. TRBJ2-7 . TRBV27 CASSQWGVTRSQQYF TGTGCCAGCAGTCAATGGGGGGTGACTAGATCTCAGCAGTACTTC
. TRBJ2-7 . TRBV30 CAWQRGLPYEQYF TGTGCCTGGCAAAGAGGACTTCCCTACGAGCAGTACTTC
. TRBJ2-7 TRBD1 TRBV5-4 CASSFGQGAGEQYF TGTGCCAGCAGCTTCGGACAGGGGGCGGGGGAGCAGTACTTC
. TRBJ2-3 . TRBV5-6 CASSPRADTQYF TGTGCCAGCAGCCCCCGAGCAGATACGCAGTATTTT
. TRBJ2-1 TRBD2 TRBV24-1 CATAGGYNEQFF TGTGCCACCGCGGGAGGGTACAATGAGCAGTTCTTC
. TRBJ1-5 . TRBV6-1 CASSEPLIGNQPQHF TGTGCCAGCAGTGAACCTCTTATTGGCAATCAGCCCCAGCATTTT
. TRBJ1-5 . TRBV21-1 CASSKDRDFTGGLFQPQHF TGTGCCAGCAGCAAAGATCGGGATTTTACAGGGGGTCTATTTCAGCCCCAGCATTTT
. TRBJ1-4 TRBD1 TRBV7-6 CASSSGTGRSELFF TGTGCCAGCAGCTCCGGGACAGGGCGGTCGGAACTGTTTTTT
. TRBJ1-2 TRBD1 TRBV24-1 CATSDSSSPRQGLGYTF TGTGCCACCAGTGATTCGAGTTCGCCCCGACAGGGTTTAGGCTACACCTTC
. TRBJ1-6 TRBD1 TRBV18 CASSPPSGTGVSPLHF TGTGCCAGCTCACCGCCCTCCGGGACAGGGGTTTCACCCCTCCACTTT
. TRBJ1-2 TRBD1 TRBV2 CASSVIQGAGYGYTF TGTGCCAGCAGTGTTATACAGGGGGCGGGGTATGGCTACACCTTC
. TRBJ1-1 . TRBV18 CASSFSQGSEAFF TGTGCCAGCTCATTCTCCCAGGGGTCTGAAGCTTTCTTT
. TRBJ2-3 . TRBV10-3 CAISESETGGEITDTQYF TGTGCCATCAGTGAGTCCGAAACAGGGGGGGAAATCACAGATACGCAGTATTTT
. TRBJ2-7 . TRBV3-1/TRBV3-2 CASSQVGLPEQYF TGTGCCAGCAGCCAAGTGGGACTCCCCGAGCAGTACTTC
few TRBJ2-1 . TRBV10-3 CAITTGNEQFF TGTGCCATCACGACGGGGAATGAGCAGTTCTTC